This TCR beta chain was documented in a study of T cell changes during pregnancy in multiple sclerosis. TCRdb keeps only in-frame clones here, not all; method: immunoSEQ multiplex PCR. The repertoire holds around 130,000 clones, with 93% as singletons. Losses at the gene ends were 0 bases for V and 4 bases for J; bases not matched to a gene: 3. The CDR3 is made up of 15 amino acids. Germline V lookup: CDR1 MNHNS, CDR2 SASEGT. The clonotype comes from a female donor with multiple sclerosis, enrolled in a pregnancy study. The chain joins TRBV6-1 to TRBJ1-5, with 7 bases identical to TRBD1. Here the sequenced sample was peripheral blood, taken before pregnancy. In DNA, the CDR3 is TGTGCCAGCAGTGAAGCGCAGGGGGTTAATCAGCCCCAGCATTTT. It yields the protein CASSEAQGVNQPQHF.